The present T cell receptor (beta chain) was sequenced within a study of early T cells in non-severe SARS-CoV-2 infection. Study-wide background: Sequencing of unsorted whole blood was done on bulk RNA, leaving chains unpaired. Points from the study as a whole: Anti-spike CD8 responses were favored by VDJdb matching, which missed private and CD4 specificities.

Germline CDR1 is SGDLS and CDR2 is YYNGEE. Trimming removed 3 bases from V and 0 bases from J, with 13 bases in between. The CDR3 loop spans 15 amino acids. In TCRdb, the 5' RACE reads were re-called with MiXCR into one record per CDR3 protein. The repertoire consists of roughly 51,000 distinct CDR3 sequences, with about 9.8% occurring once and the leading ten covering over 6.5%. This clonotype was picked up many times. What it binds is not known. This chain links TRBV9 with TRBJ2-7; weak D call: TRBD2 (6 bases). Sequenced material: whole blood. This sequence was found in an adult who was a healthcare worker with PCR-confirmed SARS-CoV-2 infection or an uninfected control (not recorded which). CDR3 protein: CASSAHSGSSYEQYF. The CDR3 DNA is TGTGCCAGCAGCGCCCATAGCGGTAGCTCCTACGAGCAGTACTTC.